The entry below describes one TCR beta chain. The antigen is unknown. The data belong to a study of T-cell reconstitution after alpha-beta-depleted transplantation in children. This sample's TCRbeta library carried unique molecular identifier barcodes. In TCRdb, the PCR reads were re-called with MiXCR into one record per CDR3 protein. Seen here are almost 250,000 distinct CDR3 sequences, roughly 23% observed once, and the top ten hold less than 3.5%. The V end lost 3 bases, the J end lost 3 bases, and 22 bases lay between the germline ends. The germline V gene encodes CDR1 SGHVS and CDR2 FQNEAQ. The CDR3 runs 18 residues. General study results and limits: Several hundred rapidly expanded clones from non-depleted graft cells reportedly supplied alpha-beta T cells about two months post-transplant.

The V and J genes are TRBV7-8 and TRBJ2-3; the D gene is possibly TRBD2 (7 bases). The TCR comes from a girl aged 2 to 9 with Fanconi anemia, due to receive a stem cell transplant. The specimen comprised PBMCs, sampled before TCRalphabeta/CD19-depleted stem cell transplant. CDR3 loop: CASSLGWGGQEETDTQYF. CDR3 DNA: TGTGCCAGCAGCTTGGGGTGGGGGGGCCAGGAAGAAACAGATACGCAGTATTTT.